This T cell receptor beta chain came from a study of OX40 agonist ivuxolimab in advanced cancers. The overall study: Among those enrolled, mean age was around 55 years (range 23 to 79) and 82.7% were male.

Study-wide results and limits: CD8+ T cells averaged more expanded clones than CD4+. Clonal expansion among partial responders at 0.1-3.0 mg/kg ranked near the lowest.

On this clone itself: The antigen is undetermined.

Data came from immunoSEQ multiplex PCR; TCRdb stores just in-frame clones and leaves some out. The repertoire holds roughly 76,000 clones, with roughly 85% as singletons. This receptor was obtained from an adult with an advanced solid tumor such as melanoma, head and neck, liver or kidney cancer. The sample in question was CD4+ or CD8+ T cells sorted from blood, obtained in a trial of the OX40 agonist ivuxolimab.

The CDR3 region is CASSASRNSTMQQYF. CDR3 sequence (DNA): TGTGCCAGCAGCGCCAGTCGCAATTCTACCATGCAGCAGTACTTC. The chain recombines TRBV7-2 with TRBJ2-7; D call uncertain. The length of the CDR3 is 15 residues. V was pared by 5 bases and J by 8 bases, with 22 bases between. Germline values: CDR1 SGHTA, CDR2 FQGNSA. Filled out from reference TRBV7-2 and TRBJ2-7, the complete variable domain reads GAGVSQSPSNKVTEKGKDVELRCDPISGHTALYWYRQSLGQGLEFLIYFQGNSAPDKSGLPSDRFSAERTGGSVSTLTIQRTQQEDSAVYLCASSASRNSTMQQYFGPGTRLTVT.